This T cell receptor beta chain was obtained from a study of T cells in Graves' hyperthyroidism and ophthalmopathy. General study points: From stable hyperthyroidism, ophthalmopathy was set apart by a 13 V-J model. Researchers found most expanded thyroid clonotypes above 0.001 in blood as well.

Together with thyroid ultrasound, orbital computed tomography, serum thyroxine and TRAb, clinical symptoms were used for diagnoses. The germline V gene has CDR1 DFQATT and CDR2 SNEGSKA (reference sequence). CDR3 size: 16 residues. V gave up 0 bases and J gave up 2 bases, with 15 bases separating them. Details on this clonotype: Antigen: not known. This CDR3 is missing its conserved last phenylalanine or tryptophan, likely due to a read error.

The investigators amplified TCR beta CDR3 regions from RNA transcripts. When the TCR CDR3 underwent first-round RT-PCR, the HTBI primer set was used. TCRdb analysed the multiplex PCR reads with MiXCR anew, one entry per CDR3 protein. The repertoire has a few hundred thousand distinct CDR3 sequences, 13% to 15% of them found once; the top ten carry more than 10%. This clonotype originated in a woman aged 40 to 55 with Graves' hyperthyroidism that later progressed to Graves' ophthalmopathy. The V call is TRBV20-1, the J call TRBJ2-3, with D perhaps TRBD1 or TRBD2 (5 bases each). Sequenced sample: blood. The chain's CDR3 is CSARDGGRSPTDTQYS. In DNA form, the CDR3 reads TGCAGTGCTAGAGATGGGGGTAGGTCCCCCACAGATACGCAGTATTCT.